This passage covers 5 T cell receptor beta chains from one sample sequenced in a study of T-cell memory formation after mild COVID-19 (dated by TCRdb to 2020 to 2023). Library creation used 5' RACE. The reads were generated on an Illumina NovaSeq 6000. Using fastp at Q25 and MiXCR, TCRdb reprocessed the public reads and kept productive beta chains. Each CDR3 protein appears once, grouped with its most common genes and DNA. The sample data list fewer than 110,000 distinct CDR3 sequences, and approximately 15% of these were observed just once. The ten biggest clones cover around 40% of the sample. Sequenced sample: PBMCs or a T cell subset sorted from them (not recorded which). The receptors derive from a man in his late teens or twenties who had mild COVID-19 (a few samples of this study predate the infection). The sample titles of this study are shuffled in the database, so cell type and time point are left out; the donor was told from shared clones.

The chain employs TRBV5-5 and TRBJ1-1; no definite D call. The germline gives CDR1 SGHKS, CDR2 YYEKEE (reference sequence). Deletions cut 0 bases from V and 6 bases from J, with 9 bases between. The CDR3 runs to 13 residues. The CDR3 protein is CASSLGVMAEAFF. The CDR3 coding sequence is TGTGCCAGCAGCTTGGGAGTGATGGCTGAAGCTTTCTTT. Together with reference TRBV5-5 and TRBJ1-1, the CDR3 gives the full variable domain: DAGVTQSPTHLIKTRGQQVTLRCSPISGHKSVSWYQQVLGQGPQFIFQYYEKEERGRGNFPDRFSARQFPNYSSELNVNALLLGDSALYLCASSLGVMAEAFFGQGTRLTVV.

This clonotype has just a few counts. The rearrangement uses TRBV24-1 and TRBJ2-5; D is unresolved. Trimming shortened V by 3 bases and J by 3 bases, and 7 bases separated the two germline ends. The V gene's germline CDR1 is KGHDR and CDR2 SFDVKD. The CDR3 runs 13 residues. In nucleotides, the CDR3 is TGTGCCACCAGTGATGTGGCCGAAGAGACCCAGTACTTC. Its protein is CATSDVAEETQYF.

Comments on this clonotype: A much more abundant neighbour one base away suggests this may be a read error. The DNA for the CDR3 is TGCGCCAGCAGCCACGAGCAAGGGTACGAGCAGTACTTC. Translation gives CASSHEQGYEQYF. This chain links TRBV4-1 with TRBJ2-7; D is unresolved. V shed 3 bases and J shed 4 bases, with 10 bases lying between them. The CDR3 runs to 13 residues. CDR1 and CDR2 from the germline V gene are MGHRA and YSYEKL.

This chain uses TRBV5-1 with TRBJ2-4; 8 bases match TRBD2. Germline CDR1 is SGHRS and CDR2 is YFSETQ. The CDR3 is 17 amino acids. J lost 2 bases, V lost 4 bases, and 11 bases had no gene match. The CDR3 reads CASSTLVAGGSKNIQYF. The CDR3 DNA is TGCGCCAGCAGCACCTTGGTGGCGGGGGGCTCCAAAAACATTCAGTACTTC.

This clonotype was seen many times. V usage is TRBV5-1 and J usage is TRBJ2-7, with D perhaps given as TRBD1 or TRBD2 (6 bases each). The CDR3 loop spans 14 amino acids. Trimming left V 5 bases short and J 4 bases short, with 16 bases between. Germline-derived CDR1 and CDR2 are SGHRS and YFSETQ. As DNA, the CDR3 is TGCGCCAGCAGAATGGTCCCGGGGGCTTACGAGCAGTACTTC. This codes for CASRMVPGAYEQYF.